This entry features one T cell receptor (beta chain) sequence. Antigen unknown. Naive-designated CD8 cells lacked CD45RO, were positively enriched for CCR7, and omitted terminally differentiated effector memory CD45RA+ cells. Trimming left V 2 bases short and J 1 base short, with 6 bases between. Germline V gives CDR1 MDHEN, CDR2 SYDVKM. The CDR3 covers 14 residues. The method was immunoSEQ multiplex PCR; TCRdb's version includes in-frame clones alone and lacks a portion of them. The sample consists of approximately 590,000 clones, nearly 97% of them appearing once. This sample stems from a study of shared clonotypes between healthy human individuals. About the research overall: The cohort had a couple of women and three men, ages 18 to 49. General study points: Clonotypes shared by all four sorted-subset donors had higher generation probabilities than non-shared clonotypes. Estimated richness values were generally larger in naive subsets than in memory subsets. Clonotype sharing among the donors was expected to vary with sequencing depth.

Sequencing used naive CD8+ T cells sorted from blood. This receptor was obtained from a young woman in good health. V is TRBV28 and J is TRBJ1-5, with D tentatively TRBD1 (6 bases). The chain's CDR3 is CASSLDRSNQPQHF. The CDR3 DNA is TGTGCCAGCAGTTTAGACAGGAGCAATCAGCCCCAGCATTTT.